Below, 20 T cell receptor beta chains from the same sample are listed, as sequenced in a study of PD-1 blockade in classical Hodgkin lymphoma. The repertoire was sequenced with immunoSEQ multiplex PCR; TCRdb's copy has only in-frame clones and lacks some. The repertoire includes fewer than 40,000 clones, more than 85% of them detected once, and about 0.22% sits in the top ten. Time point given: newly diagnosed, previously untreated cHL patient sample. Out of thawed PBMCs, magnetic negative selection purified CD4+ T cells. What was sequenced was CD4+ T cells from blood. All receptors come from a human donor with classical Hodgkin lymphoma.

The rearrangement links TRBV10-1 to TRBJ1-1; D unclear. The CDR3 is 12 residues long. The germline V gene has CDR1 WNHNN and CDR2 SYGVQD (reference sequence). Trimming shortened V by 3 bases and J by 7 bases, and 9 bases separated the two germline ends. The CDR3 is CASSDFPGEAFF. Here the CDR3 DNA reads TGCGCCAGCAGTGACTTCCCCGGTGAAGCTTTCTTT.

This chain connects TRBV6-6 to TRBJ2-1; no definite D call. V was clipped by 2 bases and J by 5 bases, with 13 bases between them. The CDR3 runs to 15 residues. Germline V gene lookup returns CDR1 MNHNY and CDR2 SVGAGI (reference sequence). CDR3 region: CASSYGQLFNNEQFF. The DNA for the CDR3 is TGTGCCAGCAGTTACGGGCAGCTTTTCAACAATGAGCAGTTCTTC.

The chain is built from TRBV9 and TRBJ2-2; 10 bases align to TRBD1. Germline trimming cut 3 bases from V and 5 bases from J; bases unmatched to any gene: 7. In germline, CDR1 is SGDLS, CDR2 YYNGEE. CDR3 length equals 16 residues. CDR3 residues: CASSAWDRGSTGELFF. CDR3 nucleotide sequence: TGTGCCAGCAGCGCGTGGGACAGGGGCTCTACCGGGGAGCTGTTTTTT.

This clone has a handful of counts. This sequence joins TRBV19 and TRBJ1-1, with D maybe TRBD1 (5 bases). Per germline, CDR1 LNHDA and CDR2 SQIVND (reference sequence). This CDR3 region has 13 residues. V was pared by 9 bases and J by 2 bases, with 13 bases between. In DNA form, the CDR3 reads TGTGCCAGCCGACAGCAGATTAACACTGAAGCTTTCTTT. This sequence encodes CASRQQINTEAFF.

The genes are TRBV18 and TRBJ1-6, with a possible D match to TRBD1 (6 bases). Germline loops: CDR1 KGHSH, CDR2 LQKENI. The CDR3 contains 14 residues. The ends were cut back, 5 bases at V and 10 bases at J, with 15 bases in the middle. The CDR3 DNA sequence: TGTGCCAGCTCATCCGGGACATCGGACTCACCCCTCCACTTT. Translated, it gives CASSSGTSDSPLHF.

The CDR3 sequence is CASSRTSGSTDTQYF. The CDR3, as DNA: TGTGCCAGCAGCAGGACTAGCGGTAGCACAGATACGCAGTATTTT. V is TRBV11-3 and J is TRBJ2-3; 10 bases are a match to TRBD2. Germline V gives CDR1 SGHNT, CDR2 YENEEA. The CDR3 covers 15 residues. Trimming removed 5 bases from V and 0 bases from J; junction bases left unmatched: 2. The complete variable domain, with remaining parts taken from reference TRBV11-3 and TRBJ2-3, reads EAGVVQSPRYKIIEKKQPVAFWCNPISGHNTLYWYLQNLGQGPELLIRYENEEAVDDSQLPKDRFSAERLKGVDSTLKIQPAELGDSAVYLCASSRTSGSTDTQYFGPGTRLTVL.

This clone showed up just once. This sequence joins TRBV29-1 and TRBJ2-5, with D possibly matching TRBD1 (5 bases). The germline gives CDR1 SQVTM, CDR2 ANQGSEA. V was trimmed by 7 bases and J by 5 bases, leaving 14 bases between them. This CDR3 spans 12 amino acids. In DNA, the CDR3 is TGCAGCGCTGAGACAGAAGAGGAGACCCAGTACTTC. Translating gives CSAETEEETQYF.

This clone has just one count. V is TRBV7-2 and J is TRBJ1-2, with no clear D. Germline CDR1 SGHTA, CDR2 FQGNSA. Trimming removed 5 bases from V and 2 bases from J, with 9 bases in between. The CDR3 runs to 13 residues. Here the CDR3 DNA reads TGTGCCAGCAGCCCCTACGAGAACTATGGCTACACCTTC. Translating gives CASSPYENYGYTF.

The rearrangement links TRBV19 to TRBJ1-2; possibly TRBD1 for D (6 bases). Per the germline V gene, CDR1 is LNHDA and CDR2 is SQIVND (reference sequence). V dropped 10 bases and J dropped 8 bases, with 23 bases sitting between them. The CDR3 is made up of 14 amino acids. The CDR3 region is CATYLQGSRRGYTF. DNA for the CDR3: TGTGCCACCTACCTTCAGGGGTCCAGGAGGGGCTACACCTTC. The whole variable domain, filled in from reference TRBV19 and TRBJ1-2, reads DGGITQSPKYLFRKEGQNVTLSCEQNLNHDAMYWYRQDPGQGLRLIYYSQIVNDFQKGDIAEGYSVSREKKESFPLTVTSAQKNPTAFYLCATYLQGSRRGYTFGSGTRLTVV.

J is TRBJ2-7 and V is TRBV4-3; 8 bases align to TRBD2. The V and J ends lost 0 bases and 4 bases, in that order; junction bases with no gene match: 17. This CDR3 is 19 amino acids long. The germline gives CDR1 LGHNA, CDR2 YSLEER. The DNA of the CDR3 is TGCGCCAGCAGCCAAGATTCGTTAGACCGCGGGGGGCTCATGTACGAGCAGTACTTC. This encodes CASSQDSLDRGGLMYEQYF.

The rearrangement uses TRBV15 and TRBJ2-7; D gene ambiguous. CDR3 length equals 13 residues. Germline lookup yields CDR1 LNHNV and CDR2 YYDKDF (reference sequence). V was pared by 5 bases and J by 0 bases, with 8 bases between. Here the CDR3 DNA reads TGTGCCACCAGCCTCCTCCCCTCCTACGAGCAGTACTTC. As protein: CATSLLPSYEQYF.

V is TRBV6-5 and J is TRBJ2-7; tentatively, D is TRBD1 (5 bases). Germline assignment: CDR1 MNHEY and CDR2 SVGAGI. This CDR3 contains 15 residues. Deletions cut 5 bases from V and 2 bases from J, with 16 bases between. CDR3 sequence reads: CASSRGSSSTYEQYF. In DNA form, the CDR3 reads TGTGCCAGCAGTAGGGGTTCCTCGAGCACCTACGAGCAGTACTTC.

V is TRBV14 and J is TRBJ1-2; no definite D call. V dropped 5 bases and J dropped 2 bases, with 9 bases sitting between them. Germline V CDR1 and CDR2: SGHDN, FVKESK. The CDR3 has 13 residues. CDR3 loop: CASSVGKNYGYTF. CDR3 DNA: TGTGCCAGCAGCGTAGGAAAAAACTATGGCTACACCTTC.

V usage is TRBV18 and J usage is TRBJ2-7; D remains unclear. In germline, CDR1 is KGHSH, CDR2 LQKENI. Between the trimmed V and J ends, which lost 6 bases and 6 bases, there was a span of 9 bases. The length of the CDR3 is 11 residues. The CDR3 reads CASSNRAEQYF. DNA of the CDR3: TGTGCCAGCTCCAACCGGGCCGAGCAGTACTTC.

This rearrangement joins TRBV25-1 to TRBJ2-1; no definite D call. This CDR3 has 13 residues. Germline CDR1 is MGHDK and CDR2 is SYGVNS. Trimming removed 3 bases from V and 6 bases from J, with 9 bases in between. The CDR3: CASSEVWPNEQFF. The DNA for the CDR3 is TGTGCCAGCAGTGAGGTATGGCCCAATGAGCAGTTCTTC. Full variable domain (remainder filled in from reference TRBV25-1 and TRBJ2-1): EADIYQTPRYLVIGTGKKITLECSQTMGHDKMYWYQQDPGMELHLIHYSYGVNSTEKGDLSSESTVSRIRTEHFPLTLESARPSHTSQYLCASSEVWPNEQFFGPGTRLTVL.

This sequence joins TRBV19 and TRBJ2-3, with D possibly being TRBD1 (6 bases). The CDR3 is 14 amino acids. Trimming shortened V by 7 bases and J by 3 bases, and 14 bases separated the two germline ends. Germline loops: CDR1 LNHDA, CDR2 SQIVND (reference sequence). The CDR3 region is CASTYRERTDTQYF. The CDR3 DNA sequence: TGTGCCAGTACCTACAGGGAGCGGACAGATACGCAGTATTTT.

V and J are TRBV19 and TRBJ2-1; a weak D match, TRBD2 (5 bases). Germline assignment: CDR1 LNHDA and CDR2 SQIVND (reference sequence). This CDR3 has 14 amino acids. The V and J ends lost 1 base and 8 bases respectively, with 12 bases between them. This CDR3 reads CASSIGLWEYEQFF. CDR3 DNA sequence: TGTGCCAGTAGTATAGGATTATGGGAGTATGAGCAGTTCTTC.

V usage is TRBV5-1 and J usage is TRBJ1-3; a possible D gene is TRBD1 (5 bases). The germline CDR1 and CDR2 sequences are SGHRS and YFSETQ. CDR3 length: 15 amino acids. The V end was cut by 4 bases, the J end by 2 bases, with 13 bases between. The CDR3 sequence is CASSRDGVAGNTIYF. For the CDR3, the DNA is TGCGCCAGCAGCCGGGACGGGGTAGCTGGAAACACCATATATTTT.

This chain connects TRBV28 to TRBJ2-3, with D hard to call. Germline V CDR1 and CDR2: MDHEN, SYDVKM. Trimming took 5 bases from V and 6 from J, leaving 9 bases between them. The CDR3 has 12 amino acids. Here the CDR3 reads CASSLRPDTQYF. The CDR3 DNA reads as TGTGCCAGCAGTCTAAGACCTGATACGCAGTATTTT. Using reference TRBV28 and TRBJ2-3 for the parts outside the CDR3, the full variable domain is DVKVTQSSRYLVKRTGEKVFLECVQDMDHENMFWYRQDPGLGLRLIYFSYDVKMKEKGDIPEGYSVSREKKERFSLILESASTNQTSMYLCASSLRPDTQYFGPGTRLTVL.

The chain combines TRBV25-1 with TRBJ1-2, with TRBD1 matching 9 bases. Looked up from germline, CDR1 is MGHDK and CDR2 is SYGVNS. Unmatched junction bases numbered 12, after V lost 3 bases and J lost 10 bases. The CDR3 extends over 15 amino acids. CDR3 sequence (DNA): TGTGCCAGCAGTGACTTCCGGGACAGGGCTTCCCACTACACCTTC. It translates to CASSDFRDRASHYTF.